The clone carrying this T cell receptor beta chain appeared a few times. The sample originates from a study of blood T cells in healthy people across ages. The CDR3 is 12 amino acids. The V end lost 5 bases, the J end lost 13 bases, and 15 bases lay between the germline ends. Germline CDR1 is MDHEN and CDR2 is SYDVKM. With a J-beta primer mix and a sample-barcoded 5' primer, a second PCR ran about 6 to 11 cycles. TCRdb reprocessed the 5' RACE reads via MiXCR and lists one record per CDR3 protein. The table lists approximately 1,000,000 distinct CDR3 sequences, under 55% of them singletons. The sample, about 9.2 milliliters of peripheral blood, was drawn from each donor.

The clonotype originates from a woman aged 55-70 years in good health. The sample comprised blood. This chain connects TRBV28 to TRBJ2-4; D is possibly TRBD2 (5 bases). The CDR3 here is CASSGEIGKQYF. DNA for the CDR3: TGTGCCAGCAGTGGGGAGATTGGGAAGCAGTACTTC.